The 31 T cell receptor beta chains in this list originate from one sample, sequenced in a study of CD8 T cells in ankylosing spondylitis. TCRdb ran MiXCR on the 5' RACE reads and lists one entry per CDR3 protein. The sample consists of 220,000 or so distinct CDR3 sequences, about 10% of them appearing once. The sequencing input was blood, either unsorted or a sorted T cell fraction (not recorded which). The receptors come from a male donor with ankylosing spondylitis or in good health (not recorded which).

This clonotype appeared many times. This chain uses TRBV29-1 with TRBJ1-6; 7 positions match TRBD1. The V gene's germline CDR1 is SQVTM and CDR2 ANQGSEA. Trimming took 6 bases from V and 14 from J; bases not matched to a gene: 7. The length of the CDR3 is 11 residues. The CDR3 here is CSVSETGTLHF. The CDR3 region has the DNA TGCAGCGTCTCCGAGACAGGGACCCTCCACTTT.

This clonotype was found many times. The chain couples TRBV10-3 to TRBJ2-7, with 8 bases fitting TRBD1. CDR3 length: 16 amino acids. Germline V gene data show CDR1 as ENHRY and CDR2 as SYGVKD. V shed 6 bases, J shed 4 bases, and the junction held 14 bases outside the gene matches. The DNA of the CDR3 is TGTGCCATCAGGGATTACGGACAGGGAGAAAATTACGAGCAGTACTTC. It specifies CAIRDYGQGENYEQYF.

The chain uses TRBV6-5 and TRBJ1-6; D gene unclear. The germline V and J ends were trimmed by 0 bases and 0 bases, with 6 bases remaining between them. The CDR3 sequence is 16 residues long. Germline V gene data show CDR1 as MNHEY and CDR2 as SVGAGI. Written as DNA, the CDR3 is TGTGCCAGCAGTTACTCGATAAACTCCTATAATTCACCCCTCCACTTT. Amino acid sequence: CASSYSINSYNSPLHF.

This clonotype was counted at least ten times. V usage is TRBV7-2 and J usage is TRBJ1-5, with a weak D call TRBD1 (5 bases). V was trimmed by 5 bases and J by 0 bases, leaving 17 bases between them. In germline, CDR1 is SGHTA, CDR2 FQGNSA. The CDR3 length is 17 residues. CDR3 amino acids: CASSRGTDAYSNQPQHF. In DNA form, the CDR3 reads TGTGCCAGCAGCCGAGGGACCGATGCGTATAGCAATCAGCCCCAGCATTTT.

This clonotype occurred many times. The chain joins TRBV29-1 to TRBJ2-3; 11 bases are shared with TRBD2. V shed 7 bases, J shed 3 bases, and the junction held 6 bases outside the gene matches. The CDR3 contains 14 residues. CDR1 and CDR2 (germline): SQVTM, ANQGSEA. DNA of the CDR3: TGCAGCGCCCTGACTAGCGGGGTTACAGATACGCAGTATTTT. Translating it yields CSALTSGVTDTQYF.

This clonotype was seen ten or more times. CDR3 loop: CASSLLGLGEQYF. The CDR3 bases are TGCGCCAGCAGCTTGCTGGGGTTGGGGGAGCAGTACTTC. The chain combines TRBV5-1 with TRBJ2-7; D uncertain. V was shortened by 1 base and J by 7 bases, with 12 bases between the two germline ends. The germline V gene has CDR1 SGHRS and CDR2 YFSETQ. The CDR3 covers 13 residues.

The sample holds many counts of this clonotype. The chain joins TRBV9 to TRBJ2-1, with 9 bases aligning to TRBD1. The junction had 8 bases not matched to a gene; V was cut back by 3 bases and J by 1 base. Germline V gene lookup returns CDR1 SGDLS and CDR2 YYNGEE. The CDR3 runs to 17 residues. In DNA, the CDR3 is TGTGCCAGCAGCGAAAGACAGGGGGTATCTTCCTACAATGAGCAGTTCTTC. Translation: CASSERQGVSSYNEQFF. Drawing the rest from reference TRBV9 and TRBJ2-1, the complete variable domain is DSGVTQTPKHLITATGQRVTLRCSPRSGDLSVYWYQQSLDQGLQFLIQYYNGEERAKGNILERFSAQQFPDLHSELNLSSLELGDSALYFCASSERQGVSSYNEQFFGPGTRLTVL.

This clonotype occurred many times. V and J are TRBV11-2 and TRBJ2-5; the D is unclear. The length of the CDR3 is 14 residues. The V end was cut by 3 bases, the J end by 0 bases, with 8 bases between. CDR1 is SGHAT, CDR2 FQNNGV, per germline. The CDR3 DNA reads TGTGCCAGCAGCTTTCTCGGAAACCAAGAGACCCAGTACTTC. Its translation: CASSFLGNQETQYF.

The rearrangement links TRBV5-1 to TRBJ2-1, with D unresolved. The germline CDR1 and CDR2 sequences are SGHRS and YFSETQ. The CDR3 length is 14 residues. V lost 4 bases to trimming and J lost 9 bases, with 17 bases between them. CDR3 loop: CASSIRTERSEQFF. The CDR3 DNA reads as TGCGCCAGCAGCATACGGACGGAGAGAAGTGAGCAGTTCTTC. Full variable domain (rest looked up from reference TRBV5-1 and TRBJ2-1): KAGVTQTPRYLIKTRGQQVTLSCSPISGHRSVSWYQQTPGQGLQFLFEYFSETQRNKGNFPGRFSGRQFSNSRSEMNVSTLELGDSALYLCASSIRTERSEQFFGPGTRLTVL.

The chain links TRBV5-1 to TRBJ1-3, with D unresolved. The V gene's germline CDR1 is SGHRS and CDR2 YFSETQ. The CDR3 length is 16 residues. The V and J ends lost 0 bases and 4 bases respectively, with 14 bases between them. The CDR3 is CASSLGGVRSGNTIYF. CDR3 in DNA: TGCGCCAGCAGCTTGGGTGGGGTTCGATCCGGAAACACCATATATTTT.

Concerning this clonotype: A clone one base away is much larger, so this may be a read error. The chain carries TRBV12-3 or TRBV12-4 and TRBJ2-2; possible D gene TRBD1, 6 bases. The CDR3 has 16 residues. The CDR3 here is CASSRSQGRNTRELFF. The CDR3 nucleotides are TGTGCCAGCAGTCGCTCACAGGGTCGGAACACCAGGGAGCTGTTTTTT.

V is TRBV12-3 or TRBV12-4 and J is TRBJ2-2, with D maybe TRBD2 (5 bases). This CDR3 comprises 13 residues. V was shortened by 3 bases and J by 6 bases, with 8 bases between the two germline ends. This CDR3 is CASSFSRAGELFF. The CDR3, as DNA: TGTGCCAGCAGTTTCTCGCGGGCCGGGGAGCTGTTTTTT.

There are many counts of this clonotype. The rearrangement uses TRBV2 and TRBJ2-2; 11 bases map to TRBD2. CDR3 length: 15 amino acids. The ends lost 4 bases at V and 4 bases at J; junction bases unmatched: 2. Per germline, CDR1 SNHLY and CDR2 FYNNEI. The CDR3 loop reads CASSVTSGGTGELFF. In DNA, the CDR3 is TGTGCCAGCAGTGTAACTAGCGGGGGCACCGGGGAGCTGTTTTTT.

With respect to this clonotype: This sequence may be a read error, since a much larger clone differs from it by one base. The gene calls are TRBV12-3 or TRBV12-4 and TRBJ1-3; weak D call: TRBD1 (5 bases). The CDR3 extends over 16 amino acids. In nucleotides, the CDR3 is TGTGCCAGCAGTCCGCAGGGCGGCGTCTCTGGAAACACCTTATATTTT. Protein product: CASSPQGGVSGNTLYF.

The chain links TRBV25-1 to TRBJ1-4, with D possibly TRBD1 on 6 matching bases. The CDR3 sequence is 14 residues long. From germline, CDR1 is MGHDK and CDR2 SYGVNS. Trimming removed 3 bases at V and 7 bases at J, with 12 bases between. DNA for the CDR3: TGTGCCAGCAGTGAGCCTGACAGGATTGAAAAACTGTTTTTT. Its protein product is CASSEPDRIEKLFF. The entire variable domain, with the rest obtained from reference TRBV25-1 and TRBJ1-4, is as follows: EADIYQTPRYLVIGTGKKITLECSQTMGHDKMYWYQQDPGMELHLIHYSYGVNSTEKGDLSSESTVSRIRTEHFPLTLESARPSHTSQYLCASSEPDRIEKLFFGSGTQLSVL.

This clonotype was counted many times. The gene calls are TRBV4-2 and TRBJ2-3; D not resolved. The CDR3 consists of 14 residues. V was cut by 0 bases and J by 2 bases, with 6 bases left in between. The V gene's germline CDR1 is LGHNA and CDR2 YNFKEQ. The CDR3 nucleotides read TGTGCCAGCAGCCAAGAAAGATCCACAGATACGCAGTATTTT. This encodes CASSQERSTDTQYF.

This clonotype has ten or more counts. The chain joins TRBV6-2 or TRBV6-3 to TRBJ2-3; D possibly corresponds to TRBD2 (5 bases). The CDR3 loop spans 15 amino acids. The V gene lost 5 bases and the J gene lost 0 bases, with 12 bases spanning the gap. Germline V gene data show CDR1 as MNHEY and CDR2 as SVGEGT. This CDR3 is CASSLRGDSTDTQYF. DNA for the CDR3: TGTGCCAGCAGTCTTCGGGGAGATAGCACAGATACGCAGTATTTT.

This clonotype was seen many times. The genes are TRBV15 and TRBJ2-7; D unclear. Germline V lookup: CDR1 LNHNV, CDR2 YYDKDF (reference sequence). This CDR3 has 13 residues. The V gene lost 0 bases and the J gene lost 4 bases, with 7 bases spanning the gap. CDR3 residues: CATSRDPKYEQYF. CDR3 nucleotide sequence: TGTGCCACCAGCAGAGATCCCAAGTACGAGCAGTACTTC.

This clonotype turned up a few times. CDR3 DNA sequence: TGTGCCAGCAGGGGCTGGCCACGGGGCACAGATACGCAGTATTTT. The encoded protein is CASRGWPRGTDTQYF. The rearrangement uses TRBV7-2 and TRBJ2-3; no reliable D call. This CDR3 has 15 residues. The germline CDR1 and CDR2 sequences are SGHTA and FQGNSA. The V and J ends lost 6 bases and 1 base respectively, with 14 bases between them.

On this clonotype: This may come from a read error, since a much larger clone is one base off. This rearrangement joins TRBV7-3 to TRBJ2-3, with no clear D. The tail of the sequence fits TRBJ1-5 better, so the J call may be wrong. CDR1 is SGHTA, CDR2 FQGTGA, per germline. This CDR3 is 13 amino acids long. The CDR3 coding sequence is TGTGCCAGTCAGCTAAGCCCCACAGATACGCAGCATTTT. Translated: CASQLSPTDTQHF.

The V call is TRBV7-3, the J call TRBJ2-5; TRBD2 matches 11 bases. From germline, CDR1 is SGHTA and CDR2 FQGTGA. The V segment lost 5 bases and the J segment 2 bases; nucleotides outside the gene matches: 7. This CDR3 has 16 residues. The CDR3: CASSRGLAGSQETQYF. In DNA form, the CDR3 reads TGTGCCAGCAGCCGCGGACTAGCGGGTTCTCAAGAGACCCAGTACTTC.

This clonotype turned up a few times. V gene TRBV2 combines with J gene TRBJ2-7, with 7 bases matching TRBD1. The CDR3 spans 14 residues. The trim removed 4 bases at V and 6 bases at J, leaving 9 bases unmatched. Germline CDR1 is SNHLY and CDR2 is FYNNEI. The CDR3 region is CASSVRDRGTEQYF. Written as DNA, the CDR3 is TGTGCCAGCAGTGTCCGGGACAGAGGCACCGAGCAGTACTTC.

This clonotype was seen more than once but under ten times. The CDR3 DNA follows: TGTGCCAGCAGTTTACGGGGGTACTCCTACAATGAGCAGTTCTTC. Translation gives CASSLRGYSYNEQFF. The chain employs TRBV12-3 or TRBV12-4 and TRBJ2-1; tentatively, D is TRBD2 (6 bases). V shed 2 bases and J shed 0 bases, with 8 bases lying between them. The CDR3 is 15 amino acids.

The CDR3 sequence is CASSPRTSGYGYTF. The CDR3 DNA reads as TGTGCCAGCAGCCCGAGAACGTCGGGGTATGGCTACACCTTC. The rearrangement uses TRBV7-2 and TRBJ1-2; the D is unclear. This CDR3 is built from 14 residues. Per the germline V gene, CDR1 is SGHTA and CDR2 is FQGNSA. V was trimmed by 5 bases and J by 5 bases, leaving 15 bases between them.

In this sample, this clonotype turned up a few times. J is TRBJ2-6 and V is TRBV20-1, with D possibly TRBD1 on 6 matching bases. The CDR3 has 16 residues. Germline-derived CDR1 and CDR2 are DFQATT and SNEGSKA (reference sequence). The V and J ends lost 3 bases and 0 bases respectively, with 12 bases between them. The CDR3 loop reads CSARLGGSSGANVLTF. The CDR3 DNA sequence: TGCAGTGCTAGGTTAGGGGGTTCCTCTGGGGCCAACGTCCTGACTTTC.

This clonotype was observed a few times. The chain carries TRBV20-1 and TRBJ2-3, with D possibly matching TRBD1 (5 bases). Trimming removed 2 bases at V and 8 bases at J, with 26 bases between. The germline V gene encodes CDR1 DFQATT and CDR2 SNEGSKA (reference sequence). The CDR3 totals 17 residues. In DNA, the CDR3 is TGCAGTGCTAGACCTCGCGTTCTAGACCTAAGTAGGGGTACGCAGTATTTT. Amino acids: CSARPRVLDLSRGTQYF.

This clonotype came up many times. The chain links TRBV5-1 to TRBJ2-3; TRBD1 agrees at 9 bases. The ends lost 0 bases at V and 5 bases at J; junction bases unmatched: 10. There are 17 residues in the CDR3. The germline V gene has CDR1 SGHRS and CDR2 YFSETQ. CDR3 nucleotide sequence: TGCGCCAGCAGCTTGGCTTGGACAGGGGACGGGGTAGATACGCAGTATTTT. Amino acid sequence: CASSLAWTGDGVDTQYF.

This clonotype was seen many times. V and J are TRBV7-2 and TRBJ2-7, with TRBD1 identical over 7 bases. Germline V gene lookup returns CDR1 SGHTA and CDR2 FQGNSA. V lost 5 bases, J lost 5 bases, and 6 bases stayed unmatched. This CDR3 is 13 amino acids long. CDR3 amino acids: CASSARDSHEQYF. CDR3 coding DNA: TGTGCCAGCAGCGCCCGGGACAGTCACGAGCAGTACTTC.

In this sample, this clonotype turned up a few times. The V and J genes are TRBV5-1 and TRBJ2-4, with TRBD2 matching 8 bases. Germline V gene data show CDR1 as SGHRS and CDR2 as YFSETQ. The V gene end was trimmed by 4 bases and the J gene end by 7 bases; junction bases not matched to a gene: 4. The length of the CDR3 is 13 residues. The CDR3 protein is CASSRTSGNIQYF. The CDR3 DNA follows: TGCGCCAGCAGCCGAACTAGCGGCAACATTCAGTACTTC.

The chain's CDR3 is CATSRAVDSPETQYF. For the CDR3, the DNA is TGTGCCACCAGCAGAGCTGTGGATAGCCCCGAGACCCAGTACTTC. This rearrangement joins TRBV15 to TRBJ2-5; D gene uncertain. Looked up from germline, CDR1 is LNHNV and CDR2 is YYDKDF (reference sequence). The CDR3 consists of 15 residues. V was shortened by 1 base and J by 5 bases, with 14 bases between the two germline ends.

This clonotype was observed many times. The rearrangement links TRBV7-2 to TRBJ1-2, with a weak D call TRBD1 (5 bases). CDR1 is SGHTA and CDR2 is FQGNSA in the germline V gene. This CDR3 is 16 amino acids long. The germline V and J ends were trimmed by 5 bases and 0 bases, with 16 bases remaining between them. The CDR3 region is CASSPKPGPTNYGYTF. In DNA form, the CDR3 reads TGTGCCAGCAGCCCGAAACCGGGACCAACTAACTATGGCTACACCTTC.